The 9 T cell receptor beta chains below were found in one sample sequenced in a study of CXCR3-negative and CXCR3-positive naive CD8 T cells. No antigen has been assigned to these receptors. Study-wide findings and caveats: For CXCR3-positive naive cells, TRB CDR3s were more hydrophobic than those of CXCR3-negative naive cells.

The method, 5' RACE with UMI labels, was used to prepare the TRB cDNA libraries. From the 5' RACE reads, TCRdb lists one entry per CDR3 protein and no DNA. This table holds about 50,000 distinct CDR3 sequences. The sequenced sample consisted of naive CXCR3+ CD8+ T cells from blood. The subset is: CD45RO-CCR7+CD27+CD95- naive CD8+ T cells expressing CXCR3 (TNR3+). These receptors all come from a human donor in good health. Some clones in this sample may be carry-over from other donors' samples.

The chain has TRBV7-3 and TRBJ2-3; TCRdb names TRBD2, which stays unverified in the absence of DNA. The germline V gene encodes CDR1 SGHTA and CDR2 FQGTGA. The CDR3 contains 15 residues. The CDR3: CASSLTSGTTDTQYF.

This chain connects TRBV6-5 to TRBJ2-7; the D call of TRBD1 rests on TCRdb alone, since no DNA is present to check it. CDR3 length equals 14 residues. Germline CDR1 is MNHEY and CDR2 is SVGAGI. The CDR3 spells CASSYSADTYRQYF.

The V and J genes are TRBV4-3 and TRBJ2-1; TCRdb's D gene call, TRBD1, goes unchecked for lack of DNA. The CDR3 length is 17 residues. The germline V gene has CDR1 LGHNA and CDR2 YSLEER. CDR3: CASSQDWGDRTNNEQFF.

The J gene is TRBJ2-3, the V gene TRBV20-1. The germline CDR1 and CDR2 sequences are DFQATT and SNEGSKA (reference sequence). This CDR3 comprises 16 residues. The CDR3 region is CSARDDNRLSTDTQYF.

The rearrangement joins TRBV28 to TRBJ2-7; TCRdb returns TRBD2, unconfirmable since there is no DNA. Germline V gives CDR1 MDHEN, CDR2 SYDVKM. CDR3 length equals 12 residues. Here the CDR3 reads CASSFDGRGEYF.

The rearrangement joins TRBV29-1 to TRBJ1-1. The CDR3 totals 11 residues. The germline CDR1 and CDR2 sequences are SQVTM and ANQGSEA. The CDR3 sequence is CAAGGYTEAFF.

The chain has TRBV29-1 and TRBJ2-2; the TRBD1 assignment by TCRdb is unverifiable without DNA. Germline CDR1 is SQVTM and CDR2 is ANQGSEA. The length of the CDR3 is 13 residues. CDR3 residues: CSVEALAPGELFF.

The chain has TRBV5-6 and TRBJ2-1; TCRdb designates TRBD2, a call that cannot be tested without DNA. CDR3 size: 15 residues. CDR1 is SGHDT and CDR2 is YYEEEE in the germline V gene. CDR3 in amino acids: CASSLGTSLHNEQFF.

J is TRBJ2-1 and V is TRBV6-1; TCRdb outputs TRBD2, but without DNA this stays unchecked. The CDR3 covers 15 residues. CDR1 is MNHNS and CDR2 is SASEGT in the germline V gene. The CDR3 reads CASSERASGVDEQFF.